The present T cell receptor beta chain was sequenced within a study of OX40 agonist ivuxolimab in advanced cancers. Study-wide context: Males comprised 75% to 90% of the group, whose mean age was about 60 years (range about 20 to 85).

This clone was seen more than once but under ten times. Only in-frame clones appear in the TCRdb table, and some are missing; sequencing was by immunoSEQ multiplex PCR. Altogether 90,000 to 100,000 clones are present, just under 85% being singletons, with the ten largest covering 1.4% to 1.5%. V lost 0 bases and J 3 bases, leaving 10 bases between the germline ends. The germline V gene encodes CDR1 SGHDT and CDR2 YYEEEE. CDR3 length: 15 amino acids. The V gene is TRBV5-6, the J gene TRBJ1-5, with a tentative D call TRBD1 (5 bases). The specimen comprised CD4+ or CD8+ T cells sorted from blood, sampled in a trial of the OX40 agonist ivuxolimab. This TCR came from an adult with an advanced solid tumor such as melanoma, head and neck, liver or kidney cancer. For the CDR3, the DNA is TGTGCCAGCAGCTTGGGGGGACGGCACAATCAGCCCCAGCATTTT. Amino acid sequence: CASSLGGRHNQPQHF.